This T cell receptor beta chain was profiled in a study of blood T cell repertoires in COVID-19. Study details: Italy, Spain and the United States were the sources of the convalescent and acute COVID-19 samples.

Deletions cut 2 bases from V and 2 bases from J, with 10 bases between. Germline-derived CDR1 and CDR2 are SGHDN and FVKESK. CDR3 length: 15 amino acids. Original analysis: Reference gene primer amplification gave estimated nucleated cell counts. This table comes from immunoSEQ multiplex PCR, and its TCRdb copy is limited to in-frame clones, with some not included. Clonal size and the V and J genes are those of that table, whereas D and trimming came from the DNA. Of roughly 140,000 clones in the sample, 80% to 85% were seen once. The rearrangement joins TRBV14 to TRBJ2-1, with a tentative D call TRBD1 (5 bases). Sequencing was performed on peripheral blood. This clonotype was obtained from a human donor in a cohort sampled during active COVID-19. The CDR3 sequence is CASSQLGAAYNEQFF. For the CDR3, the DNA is TGTGCCAGCAGCCAATTAGGGGCAGCCTACAATGAGCAGTTCTTC.